The entry below gives a single T cell receptor beta chain sequence along with its context. The germline gene is not matched at one end of the junction; a read error may be the cause. These data originate in a study of T cell responses to AZD1222 COVID-19 vaccine. Method: immunoSEQ multiplex PCR; TCRdb's copy keeps in-frame clones and lacks some. The data hold 80,000 to 100,000 clones, with 87% observed a single time. The sequences come from peripheral blood, collected 28 days after the second AZD1222 dose. This clonotype was sampled from an adult who received the AZD1222 COVID-19 vaccine.

In nucleotides, the CDR3 is TGTGCCTGGATGTCCGGGGGCCTTAATTTT. Translated: CAWMSGGLNF. This chain connects TRBV30 to TRBJ1-3; weak D call: TRBD1 (6 bases). Germline-derived CDR1 and CDR2 are GTSNPN and SVGIG (reference sequence). This CDR3 has 10 residues.